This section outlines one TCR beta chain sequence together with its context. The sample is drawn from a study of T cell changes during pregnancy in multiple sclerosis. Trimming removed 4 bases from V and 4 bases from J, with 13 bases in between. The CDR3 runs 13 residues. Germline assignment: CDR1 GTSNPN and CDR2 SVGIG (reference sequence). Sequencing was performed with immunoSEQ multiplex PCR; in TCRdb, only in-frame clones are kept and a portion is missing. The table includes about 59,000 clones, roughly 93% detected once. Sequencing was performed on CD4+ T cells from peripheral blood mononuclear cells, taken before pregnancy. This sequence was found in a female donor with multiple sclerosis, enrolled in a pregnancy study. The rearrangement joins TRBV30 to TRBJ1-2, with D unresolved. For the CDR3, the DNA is TGTGCCTGGAAATCTGCGGAGGGCTATGGCTACACCTTC. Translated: CAWKSAEGYGYTF.